Following are 31 T cell receptor beta chains from one sample sequenced in a study of STAT3 mutations in large granular lymphocyte leukemia. Study results and caveats: At least one immunodominant TCR beta clonotype appeared in every T-cell large granular lymphocyte leukemia patient.

TCRdb's table, derived via immunoSEQ multiplex PCR, lists solely in-frame clones and lacks some. The sample lists tens of thousands of clones; about 81% were seen once. No antigen has been identified for these receptors. Source material: PBMCs. The origin of the receptors is a human donor with T large granular lymphocyte leukemia. Some clones in this sample may be carry-over from other donors' samples.

This chain connects TRBV6-5 to TRBJ1-6; D remains unclear. V was shortened by 2 bases and J by 6 bases, with 8 bases between the two germline ends. The CDR3 runs 14 residues. Germline-derived CDR1 and CDR2 are MNHEY and SVGAGI. The CDR3 coding sequence is TGTGCCAGCAGTTACGTAACGGTTAATTCACCCCTCCACTTT. It yields the protein CASSYVTVNSPLHF.

This clone turned up a few times. The chain combines TRBV7-9 with TRBJ2-2; D call uncertain. Trimming took 6 bases from V and 1 from J, leaving 6 bases between them. The CDR3 has 13 amino acids. Germline lookup yields CDR1 SEHNR and CDR2 FQNEAQ (reference sequence). CDR3 protein: CASSRQNTGELFF. In DNA form, the CDR3 reads TGTGCCAGCAGTCGGCAGAACACCGGGGAGCTGTTTTTT.

The chain is built from TRBV5-1 and TRBJ1-6, with D hard to call. This CDR3 region has 15 residues. The V and J ends lost 0 bases and 7 bases respectively, with 11 bases between them. Germline loops: CDR1 SGHRS, CDR2 YFSETQ. CDR3 protein: CASSLVSARNSPLHF. The CDR3 DNA reads TGCGCCAGCAGCTTGGTCTCTGCACGAAATTCACCCCTCCACTTT.

The rearrangement links TRBV30 to TRBJ2-1, with 11 bases fitting TRBD2. This CDR3 spans 13 amino acids. Trimming cost V 4 bases and J 9 bases; bases outside gene matches: 5. Germline V gene data show CDR1 as GTSNPN and CDR2 as SVGIG (reference sequence). The CDR3 region is CAWIAGGRGEQFF. Written as DNA, the CDR3 is TGTGCCTGGATAGCGGGGGGGCGGGGTGAGCAGTTCTTC.

V and J are TRBV5-1 and TRBJ2-7; D perhaps matches TRBD2 (5 bases). CDR3 length equals 14 residues. Trimming took 3 bases from V and 3 from J, leaving 13 bases between them. The V gene's germline CDR1 is SGHRS and CDR2 YFSETQ. The DNA for the CDR3 is TGCGCCAGCAGCTCGGACTCCTGGAACTACGAGCAGTACTTC. Protein sequence: CASSSDSWNYEQYF.

V and J are TRBV5-1 and TRBJ2-5; D perhaps matches TRBD1 (6 bases). Germline CDR1 is SGHRS and CDR2 is YFSETQ. V was pared by 4 bases and J by 2 bases, with 15 bases between. CDR3 length equals 15 residues. CDR3 nucleotides: TGCGCCAGCAGCATAGACGGGACAACACAAGAGACCCAGTACTTC. Translation gives CASSIDGTTQETQYF.

The V gene is TRBV19, the J gene TRBJ2-7; 7 nucleotides line up with TRBD1. V shed 9 bases and J 3 bases; nucleotides not matched to a gene: 8. In germline, CDR1 is LNHDA, CDR2 SQIVND (reference sequence). The CDR3 loop spans 13 amino acids. CDR3 loop: CASNRGNNYEQYF. The CDR3 DNA reads as TGTGCCAGCAACAGGGGAAATAACTACGAGCAGTACTTC. Supplemented by reference TRBV19 and TRBJ2-7, the full variable domain reads DGGITQSPKYLFRKEGQNVTLSCEQNLNHDAMYWYRQDPGQGLRLIYYSQIVNDFQKGDIAEGYSVSREKKESFPLTVTSAQKNPTAFYLCASNRGNNYEQYFGPGTRLTVT.

The table lists this clone with a few counts. V usage is TRBV10-1 and J usage is TRBJ1-2, with unresolved D. This CDR3 has 13 residues. Germline CDR1 WNHNN, CDR2 SYGVQD (reference sequence). Between the trimmed V and J ends, which lost 6 bases and 7 bases, there was a span of 15 bases. Here the CDR3 DNA reads TGCGCCAGCAGCCAAAACACAAGAGGTGGCTACACCTTC. Protein: CASSQNTRGGYTF.

The sample holds a few counts of this clone. The chain couples TRBV9 to TRBJ1-6; TRBD1 agrees at 7 bases. The CDR3 totals 15 residues. Germline CDR1 is SGDLS and CDR2 is YYNGEE. V trimming: 0 bases; J trimming: 9 bases; junction bases outside the gene matches: 6. CDR3 loop: CASSVDDRATSPLHF. CDR3 in DNA: TGTGCCAGCAGCGTAGATGACAGGGCAACTTCACCCCTCCACTTT.

The J gene is TRBJ2-7, the V gene TRBV2, with no clear D. V lost 1 base to trimming and J lost 0 bases, with 16 bases between them. In germline, CDR1 is SNHLY, CDR2 FYNNEI. The CDR3 spans 17 residues. The CDR3 sequence is CASSEVERYGSSYEQYV. The CDR3 DNA reads as TGTGCCAGCAGTGAAGTGGAAAGGTACGGCAGCTCCTACGAGCAGTACGTC.

The V gene is TRBV2, the J gene TRBJ1-6, with a tentative D call TRBD1 (5 bases). This CDR3 has 17 amino acids. Germline CDR1 SNHLY, CDR2 FYNNEI. Trimming cost V 6 bases and J 8 bases, with 23 bases left between them. CDR3 sequence: CASRGSQGKIVDSPLHF. CDR3 coding DNA: TGTGCCAGCAGGGGTTCTCAGGGCAAGATAGTAGATTCACCCCTCCACTTT.

This chain joins TRBV25-1 and TRBJ2-6, with D hard to call. The length of the CDR3 is 13 residues. With 5 bases removed from V and 0 bases from J, the gap between germline ends came to 2 bases. Germline-derived CDR1 and CDR2 are MGHDK and SYGVNS. The CDR3 nucleotides are TGTGCCAGCAGTACCTCTGGGGCCAACGTCCTGACTTTC. It yields the protein CASSTSGANVLTF.

This sequence joins TRBV6-1 and TRBJ2-1, with TRBD2 identical over 8 bases. The CDR3 spans 15 residues. The V gene's germline CDR1 is MNHNS and CDR2 SASEGT. The junction had 9 bases not matched to a gene; V was cut back by 7 bases and J by 4 bases. The CDR3 loop reads CASISIAGTYNEQFF. CDR3 DNA: TGTGCCAGCATCTCGATAGCGGGGACATACAATGAGCAGTTCTTC.

The sample holds one count of this clone. The rearrangement uses TRBV29-1 and TRBJ1-1, with TRBD1 matching over 8 bases. V gave up 6 bases and J gave up 1 base; unmatched junction bases: 4. This CDR3 comprises 13 residues. In germline, CDR1 is SQVTM, CDR2 ANQGSEA. CDR3 sequence (DNA): TGCAGCGTCGGGACAGGTTCGAACACTGAAGCTTTCTTT. Amino acids: CSVGTGSNTEAFF.

This chain connects TRBV7-9 to TRBJ1-4, with 7 bases aligning to TRBD1. The J segment lost 5 bases and the V segment lost 5 bases, leaving 14 bases of the junction unmatched. The germline CDR1 and CDR2 sequences are SEHNR and FQNEAQ (reference sequence). The CDR3 sequence is 17 residues long. This CDR3 is CASSLTARQGPNEKLFF. The CDR3 DNA is TGTGCCAGCAGCCTCACCGCCCGACAGGGCCCGAATGAAAAACTGTTTTTT.

The chain combines TRBV19 with TRBJ2-5; D possibly uses TRBD1 or TRBD2 (5 bases each). Looked up from germline, CDR1 is LNHDA and CDR2 is SQIVND (reference sequence). This CDR3 has 16 residues. The V and J ends lost 6 bases and 4 bases respectively, with 21 bases between them. CDR3 DNA: TGTGCCAGTAGCGATGCGAGGGGCTCAACAGGAGAGACCCAGTACTTC. Encoded protein: CASSDARGSTGETQYF.

This clone was seen just once. The J gene is TRBJ2-5, the V gene TRBV25-1; no definite D call. This CDR3 comprises 12 residues. Trimming removed 6 bases at V and 5 bases at J, with 10 bases between. Germline V CDR1 and CDR2: MGHDK, SYGVNS. The CDR3 DNA follows: TGTGCCAGCAGCCAGCCCCAGGAGACCCAGTACTTC. This codes for CASSQPQETQYF.

The V call is TRBV7-2, the J call TRBJ1-2, with D possibly being TRBD1 (5 bases). The CDR3 loop spans 15 amino acids. Germline values: CDR1 SGHTA, CDR2 FQGNSA. V was cut by 3 bases and J by 4 bases, with 15 bases left in between. CDR3 coding DNA: TGTGCCAGCAGCTTCCGGGACCCCGGTGGCTATGGCTACACCTTC. Residues: CASSFRDPGGYGYTF.

V usage is TRBV7-9 and J usage is TRBJ2-3; no firm D call. The CDR3 has 11 amino acids. CDR1 is SEHNR, CDR2 FQNEAQ, per germline (reference sequence). V lost 2 bases, J lost 6 bases, and 3 bases lay in between. Here the CDR3 DNA reads TGTGCCAGCAGCTTAAGCGATACGCAGTATTTT. Amino acids: CASSLSDTQYF.

V and J are TRBV5-1 and TRBJ1-2; D gene ambiguous. There are 15 residues in the CDR3. V dropped 4 bases and J dropped 0 bases, with 13 bases sitting between them. Germline V CDR1 and CDR2: SGHRS, YFSETQ. The CDR3 spells CASSATQLANYGYTF. The CDR3, as DNA: TGCGCCAGCAGCGCAACCCAGCTAGCTAACTATGGCTACACCTTC.

The chain couples TRBV5-5 to TRBJ2-7; 10 bases align to TRBD1. V shed 1 base, J shed 6 bases, and the junction held 22 bases outside the gene matches. From germline, CDR1 is SGHKS and CDR2 YYEKEE (reference sequence). This CDR3 region has 20 residues. CDR3 residues: CASSLIVGHMGTGDALEQYF. In nucleotides, the CDR3 is TGTGCCAGCAGCTTGATCGTTGGACATATGGGGACAGGGGATGCCCTCGAGCAGTACTTC.

The rearrangement links TRBV28 to TRBJ2-1; 7 nucleotides line up with TRBD1. The CDR3 has 12 residues. V lost 6 bases to trimming and J lost 8 bases; unmatched junction nucleotides: 4. Germline assignment: CDR1 MDHEN and CDR2 SYDVKM. CDR3 region: CASRETGYEQFF. The CDR3 DNA reads as TGTGCCAGCAGAGAGACAGGGTATGAGCAGTTCTTC. The full variable domain, in which reference TRBV28 and TRBJ2-1 provide the parts outside the CDR3, is DVKVTQSSRYLVKRTGEKVFLECVQDMDHENMFWYRQDPGLGLRLIYFSYDVKMKEKGDIPEGYSVSREKKERFSLILESASTNQTSMYLCASRETGYEQFFGPGTRLTVL.

V and J are TRBV11-2 and TRBJ1-6; D not certain. V dropped 5 bases and J dropped 5 bases, with 16 bases sitting between them. CDR1 is SGHAT, CDR2 FQNNGV, per germline. This CDR3 spans 16 amino acids. Here the CDR3 reads CASSPTMARNNSPLHF. The CDR3 region has the DNA TGTGCCAGCAGCCCAACCATGGCGCGGAATAATTCACCCCTCCACTTT.

The V gene is TRBV11-2, the J gene TRBJ1-2; TRBD1 might be the D (5 bases). Germline V lookup: CDR1 SGHAT, CDR2 FQNNGV. This CDR3 region has 15 residues. The germline V and J ends were trimmed by 6 bases and 2 bases, with 16 bases remaining between them. In DNA form, the CDR3 reads TGTGCCAGCAGTAACGAAGGGCAGGGCAACTATGGCTACACCTTC. Protein sequence: CASSNEGQGNYGYTF.

The V and J genes are TRBV15 and TRBJ1-5, with D maybe TRBD1 (6 bases). The germline V gene has CDR1 LNHNV and CDR2 YYDKDF (reference sequence). The length of the CDR3 is 12 residues. V lost 6 bases, J lost 11 bases, and 14 bases lay in between. The CDR3 bases are TGTGCCACCAGTCCAGGGGAGCAGACCCAGCATTTT. This translates into CATSPGEQTQHF.

This chain uses TRBV2 with TRBJ1-6; TRBD1 might be the D (6 bases). V lost 7 bases and J 8 bases, leaving 12 bases between the germline ends. This CDR3 is 13 amino acids long. Per the germline V gene, CDR1 is SNHLY and CDR2 is FYNNEI. CDR3 nucleotides: TGTGCCAGCATTAACAGGGCATATTCACCCCTCCACTTT. This codes for CASINRAYSPLHF.

A single count supports this clone. The CDR3 region has the DNA TGTGCCAGCAGCTTACCAGGGGCGAACACCGGGGAGCTGTTTTTT. This gives the protein CASSLPGANTGELFF. This sequence joins TRBV7-6 and TRBJ2-2, with D perhaps matching TRBD1 (6 bases). This CDR3 contains 15 residues. V dropped 2 bases and J dropped 0 bases, with 7 bases sitting between them. Germline V gene sequence: CDR1 SGHVS, CDR2 FNYEAQ. Variable domain in full (rest from reference TRBV7-6 and TRBJ2-2): GAGVSQSPRYKVTKRGQDVALRCDPISGHVSLYWYRQALGQGPEFLTYFNYEAQQDKSGLPNDRFSAERPEGSISTLTIQRTEQRDSAMYRCASSLPGANTGELFFGEGSRLTVL.

The chain recombines TRBV27 with TRBJ2-7; D not certain. Deletions cut 6 bases from V and 0 bases from J, with 12 bases between. Germline loops: CDR1 MNHEY, CDR2 SMNVEV (reference sequence). This CDR3 is built from 14 residues. CDR3 residues: CASSATPFSYEQYV. Written as DNA, the CDR3 is TGTGCCAGCAGCGCGACGCCTTTCTCCTACGAGCAGTACGTC.

The chain recombines TRBV30 with TRBJ2-1, with D possibly being TRBD2 (5 bases). CDR1 is GTSNPN, CDR2 SVGIG, per germline (reference sequence). The CDR3 is 13 residues long. The V gene lost 1 base and the J gene lost 6 bases, with 10 bases spanning the gap. CDR3 sequence: CAWSGLARNEQFF. In DNA, the CDR3 is TGTGCCTGGAGTGGGCTAGCCCGCAATGAGCAGTTCTTC.

V and J are TRBV5-1 and TRBJ1-2; TRBD1 matches at 9 bases. V lost 4 bases, J lost 8 bases, and 9 bases stayed unmatched. The CDR3 is 14 residues long. Germline V gives CDR1 SGHRS, CDR2 YFSETQ. Here the CDR3 reads CASSPGQGIGGYTF. CDR3 in DNA: TGCGCCAGCAGCCCGGGACAGGGAATTGGAGGCTACACCTTC.

The chain combines TRBV11-2 with TRBJ1-1, with D perhaps TRBD1 (5 bases). The V gene lost 0 bases and the J gene lost 1 base, with 18 bases spanning the gap. Germline CDR1 reads SGHAT; CDR2 reads FQNNGV. This CDR3 has 18 amino acids. The CDR3 coding sequence is TGTGCCAGCAGCTTAGATATCTGGGCAGGGACCGGGAACACTGAAGCTTTCTTT. It yields the protein CASSLDIWAGTGNTEAFF. The complete variable domain, with remaining parts taken from reference TRBV11-2 and TRBJ1-1, reads EAGVAQSPRYKIIEKRQSVAFWCNPISGHATLYWYQQILGQGPKLLIQFQNNGVVDDSQLPKDRFSAERLKGVDSTLKIQPAKLEDSAVYLCASSLDIWAGTGNTEAFFGQGTRLTVV.